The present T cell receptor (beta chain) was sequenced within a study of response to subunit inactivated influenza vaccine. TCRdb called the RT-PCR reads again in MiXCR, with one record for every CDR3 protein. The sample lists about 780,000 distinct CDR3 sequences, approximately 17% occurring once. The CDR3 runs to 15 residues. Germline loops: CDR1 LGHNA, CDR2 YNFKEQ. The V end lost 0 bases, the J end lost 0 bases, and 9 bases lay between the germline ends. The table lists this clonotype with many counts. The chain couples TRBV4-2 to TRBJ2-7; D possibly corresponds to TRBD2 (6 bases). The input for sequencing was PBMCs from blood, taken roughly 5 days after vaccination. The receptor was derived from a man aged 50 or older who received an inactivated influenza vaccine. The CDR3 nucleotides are TGTGCCAGCAGCCAAGAGCTGACTAGCTCCTACGAGCAGTACTTC. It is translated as CASSQELTSSYEQYF.